The source of this T cell receptor (beta chain) is a study of control samples from healthy donors and cancer patients. Sequencing used immunoSEQ multiplex PCR; TCRdb keeps in-frame clones, though not all of them. This sample carries some 130,000 clones, more than 80% of them seen once, and the ten largest clones take under 3%. The CDR3 is 15 amino acids. The germline V gene encodes CDR1 SNHLY and CDR2 FYNNEI. V was cut by 3 bases and J by 0 bases, with 12 bases left in between. The sequence was obtained from a man aged 35 to 55 in good health. Sequenced sample: blood. The chain employs TRBV2 and TRBJ2-7; possible D gene TRBD1, 6 bases. This CDR3 reads CASSDLGGSSYEQYF. CDR3 DNA: TGTGCCAGCAGTGATCTAGGGGGTAGCTCCTACGAGCAGTACTTC.